This TCR beta chain is drawn from a study of tumor and adjacent non-tumor tissue in lung cancer. Study-wide background: Aged roughly 30 to 76 years, patients included under 13 men and a handful of women with stage I to III disease.

Three rounds of nested PCR, following a modified ARM-PCR protocol, produced the TCRbeta library. A single record per CDR3 protein comes from TCRdb applying MiXCR to the multiplex PCR reads. The table records about 200,000 distinct CDR3 sequences, 71% of them present only once. The CDR3 runs 15 residues. V shed 6 bases, J shed 10 bases, and the junction held 7 bases outside the gene matches. Germline CDR1 and CDR2: SGHRS and YFSETQ. No cell sorting was done before RNA was extracted from the tissue. The chain has TRBV5-1 and TRBJ2-1; TRBD2 matches 16 bases. The sequencing sample was made of lung tumor tissue. This clonotype originated in a man between 60 and 75 years old with non-small cell lung cancer. The CDR3 bases are TGCGCCAGCACCTCCGGGACTAGCGGGGGGGTAGAGCAGTTCTTC. Amino acids: CASTSGTSGGVEQFF.